This T cell receptor beta chain originates from a study of blood T cell repertoires in COVID-19. On the study more broadly: The analysed material was cDNA or gDNA that came from T cells, B-cell-depleted T cells, or PBMCs.

There are 15 residues in the CDR3. Germline lookup yields CDR1 MDHEN and CDR2 SYDVKM. V trimming: 1 base; J trimming: 6 bases; junction bases outside the gene matches: 6. Those designated as exposed participants met a COVID-19 case within 2 weeks before study entry. The table came from immunoSEQ multiplex PCR; TCRdb's copy has only in-frame clones and leaves some out. The data contain roughly 150,000 clones, 65% to 85% of them seen just once; the ten biggest clones take up roughly 5%. The source material was PBMCs or T cells enriched from blood (not recorded which). The receptor comes from a man aged 65 to 79 who had been exposed to COVID-19. V gene TRBV28 combines with J gene TRBJ1-5; TRBD1 matches at 7 bases. The CDR3 nucleotides are TGTGCCAGCAGTTTATCCTCGACAGGGTCTCAGCCCCAGCATTTT. Translated, it gives CASSLSSTGSQPQHF.